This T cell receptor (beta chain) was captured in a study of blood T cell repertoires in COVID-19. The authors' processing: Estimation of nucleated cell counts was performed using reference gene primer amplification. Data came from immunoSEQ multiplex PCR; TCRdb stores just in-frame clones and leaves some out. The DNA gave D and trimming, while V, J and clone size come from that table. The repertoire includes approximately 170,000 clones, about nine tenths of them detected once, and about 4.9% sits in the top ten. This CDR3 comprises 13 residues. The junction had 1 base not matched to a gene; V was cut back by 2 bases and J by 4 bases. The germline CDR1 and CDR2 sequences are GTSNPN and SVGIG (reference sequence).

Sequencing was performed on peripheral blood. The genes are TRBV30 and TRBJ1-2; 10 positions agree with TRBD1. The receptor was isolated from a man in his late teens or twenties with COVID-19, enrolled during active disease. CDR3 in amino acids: CAWSRTGGYGYTF. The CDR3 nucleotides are TGTGCCTGGAGTCGGACAGGGGGCTATGGCTACACCTTC.